The 26 T cell receptor beta chains listed next were all sequenced from one sample in a study of shared clonotypes between healthy human individuals. TCRdb's copy holds only in-frame clones and misses some; the assay was immunoSEQ multiplex PCR. The data contain approximately 1,000,000 clones, roughly 74% of them singletons. Specimen: memory CD4+ T cells from PBMCs. Subset of the sample: CD45RA-negative fraction. The receptors shown here come from a man younger than 35 in good health. Some clones in this sample may be carry-over from other donors' samples.

V and J are TRBV5-1 and TRBJ1-1, with D unresolved. The CDR3 runs to 15 residues. V lost 0 bases to trimming and J lost 1 base, with 10 bases between them. Germline V gives CDR1 SGHRS, CDR2 YFSETQ. CDR3 loop: CASSLGDISNTEAFF. The CDR3 DNA follows: TGCGCCAGCAGCTTGGGTGACATTTCGAACACTGAAGCTTTCTTT.

This rearrangement joins TRBV4-3 to TRBJ2-1, with D perhaps matching TRBD2 (5 bases). Trimming shortened V by 4 bases and J by 5 bases, and 15 bases separated the two germline ends. This CDR3 has 15 residues. Germline lookup yields CDR1 LGHNA and CDR2 YSLEER. The CDR3 sequence is CASSPQSGWDNEQFF. The CDR3 coding sequence is TGCGCCAGCAGCCCGCAGAGCGGTTGGGACAATGAGCAGTTCTTC.

In regard to this clone: It may be a read error: a sequence one base away is much more abundant. In the same sample, other DNA sequences code for this CDR3. The V and J genes are TRBV6-1 and TRBJ1-1; a weak D match, TRBD1 (5 bases). The CDR3 contains 13 residues. Germline-derived CDR1 and CDR2 are MNHNS and SASEGT. The CDR3 region has the DNA TGTGCCAGCAAAGGGGAGCTCTACACTGAGGCTTTCTTT. Protein product: CASKGELYTEAFF.

Notes on this clone: The same CDR3 is also encoded by other DNA sequences in this sample. The chain links TRBV28 to TRBJ1-5; possibly TRBD1 for D (5 bases). Trimming took 5 bases from V and 0 from J, leaving 11 bases between them. Germline values: CDR1 MDHEN, CDR2 SYDVKM. The CDR3 consists of 15 residues. The CDR3 loop is CASSPRDGSNQPQHF. CDR3 DNA: TGTGCCAGCAGTCCCCGGGACGGTAGCAATCAGCCCCAGCATTTT.

This clone was seen once. The chain carries TRBV6-5 and TRBJ1-4; possibly TRBD1 for D (5 bases). CDR1 is MNHEY, CDR2 SVGAGI, per germline. This CDR3 spans 11 amino acids. Trimming took 10 bases from V and 8 from J, leaving 11 bases between them. DNA for the CDR3: TGTGCCACCCGGGGGGGAGAAAAACTGTTTTTT. It codes for CATRGGEKLFF.

As concerns this clone: The sample contains more than one DNA sequence encoding this CDR3. The chain recombines TRBV5-1 with TRBJ2-7; D not resolved. This CDR3 is 14 amino acids long. V gave up 1 base and J gave up 4 bases, with 12 bases separating them. From germline, CDR1 is SGHRS and CDR2 YFSETQ. Written as DNA, the CDR3 is TGCGCCAGCAGCTTGCTCGCCGGTGCGTACGAGCAGTACTTC. Translation: CASSLLAGAYEQYF.

This clone has just a few counts. The chain is built from TRBV4-2 and TRBJ2-3; 14 bases match TRBD2. Trimming removed 5 bases from V and 5 bases from J; junction bases left unmatched: 9. This CDR3 region has 17 residues. CDR1 LGHNA and CDR2 YNFKEQ come from the germline V gene. Here the CDR3 DNA reads TGTGCCAGCAGCACGCGACTAGCGGGAGGGCGGGGAGATACGCAGTATTTT. It encodes CASSTRLAGGRGDTQYF.

This chain links TRBV4-3 with TRBJ2-2; no definite D call. This CDR3 contains 13 residues. The germline V gene has CDR1 LGHNA and CDR2 YSLEER. V lost 5 bases to trimming and J lost 7 bases, with 11 bases between them. This CDR3 reads CASSSQRVGELFF. CDR3 nucleotide sequence: TGCGCCAGCAGCTCTCAACGGGTCGGGGAGCTGTTTTTT.

The chain links TRBV30 to TRBJ1-2; D remains unclear. Germline assignment: CDR1 GTSNPN and CDR2 SVGIG (reference sequence). This CDR3 contains 11 residues. Trimming took 2 bases from V and 4 from J, leaving 5 bases between them. The CDR3 DNA follows: TGTGCCTGGAGTCATCTCTATGGCTACACCTTC. Translated: CAWSHLYGYTF.

The chain combines TRBV5-1 with TRBJ2-7; TRBD1 agrees at 7 bases. V lost 3 bases, J lost 3 bases, and 6 bases stayed unmatched. Germline assignment: CDR1 SGHRS and CDR2 YFSETQ. The CDR3 covers 14 residues. The CDR3 reads CASSSGTENYEQYF. In DNA, the CDR3 is TGCGCCAGCAGCTCAGGGACAGAGAACTACGAGCAGTACTTC.

This chain joins TRBV5-1 and TRBJ2-7, with D maybe TRBD1 (6 bases). This CDR3 comprises 18 residues. Germline CDR1 is SGHRS and CDR2 is YFSETQ. Trimming took 4 bases from V and 0 from J, leaving 23 bases between them. CDR3 bases: TGCGCCAGCAGCCCGACAGGAGGAATCTTTGGGGGCTCCTACGAGCAGTACTTC. Encoded protein: CASSPTGGIFGGSYEQYF.

The chain links TRBV9 to TRBJ2-7; D is unresolved. The CDR3 contains 17 residues. Between the trimmed V and J ends, which lost 4 bases and 3 bases, there was a span of 23 bases. The germline CDR1 and CDR2 sequences are SGDLS and YYNGEE. CDR3 sequence reads: CASSPRWPPNGVYEQYF. The CDR3 DNA sequence: TGTGCCAGCAGCCCCCGGTGGCCACCCAACGGCGTCTACGAGCAGTACTTC.

The J gene is TRBJ2-7, the V gene TRBV19; 8 positions match TRBD2. Trimming took 5 bases from V and 3 from J; bases not matched to a gene: 3. The CDR3 is 13 residues long. Germline loops: CDR1 LNHDA, CDR2 SQIVND (reference sequence). The CDR3 DNA is TGTGCCAGTAGTCGACGGGAGGGCTACGAGCAGTACTTC. Encoded protein: CASSRREGYEQYF.

The V and J genes are TRBV5-1 and TRBJ1-1; 7 nucleotides agree with TRBD1. The V segment lost 9 bases and the J segment 1 base; nucleotides outside the gene matches: 12. The CDR3 has 15 amino acids. Germline CDR1 and CDR2: SGHRS and YFSETQ. The CDR3 nucleotides read TGCGCCACCCGGCATGACGGGACAGCGAACACTGAAGCTTTCTTT. Protein sequence: CATRHDGTANTEAFF.

The chain combines TRBV4-3 with TRBJ2-2, with a possible D match to TRBD1 (5 bases). V lost 0 bases and J 4 bases, leaving 15 bases between the germline ends. The CDR3 totals 17 residues. Germline CDR1 is LGHNA and CDR2 is YSLEER. The CDR3: CASSQDRAGPGTGELFF. DNA of the CDR3: TGCGCCAGCAGCCAAGATCGGGCAGGGCCGGGCACCGGGGAGCTGTTTTTT.

This clone appeared a few times. The chain couples TRBV5-1 to TRBJ1-1, with TRBD1 as a possible D gene (6 bases). Germline V lookup: CDR1 SGHRS, CDR2 YFSETQ. This CDR3 comprises 15 residues. V lost 0 bases and J 5 bases, leaving 14 bases between the germline ends. The CDR3 sequence is CASSLAQSRGTEAFF. The CDR3 region has the DNA TGCGCCAGCAGCTTGGCCCAGTCCAGGGGTACTGAAGCTTTCTTT.

This sequence joins TRBV7-9 and TRBJ1-4; maybe TRBD1 (6 bases). The CDR3 covers 15 residues. Germline CDR1 reads SEHNR; CDR2 reads FQNEAQ (reference sequence). Deletions cut 5 bases from V and 4 bases from J, with 14 bases between. The CDR3 nucleotides are TGTGCCAGCAGCCCCCCGGGGGGCGGTAATGAAAAACTGTTTTTT. Translation gives CASSPPGGGNEKLFF.

Only a few counts were recorded for this clone. V and J are TRBV18 and TRBJ1-1; D is unresolved. The germline gives CDR1 KGHSH, CDR2 LQKENI. The CDR3 spans 15 residues. V lost 2 bases, J lost 2 bases, and 12 bases lay in between. CDR3 region: CASSPNFGPNTEAFF. The CDR3 DNA reads as TGTGCCAGCTCACCAAATTTTGGCCCCAACACTGAAGCTTTCTTT.

The chain joins TRBV14 to TRBJ1-1, with D possibly TRBD1 on 5 matching bases. The CDR3 is 16 amino acids. CDR1 is SGHDN, CDR2 FVKESK, per germline. V was clipped by 6 bases and J by 6 bases, with 23 bases between them. CDR3 loop: CASSPGPWTSGAEAFF. The CDR3 DNA is TGTGCCAGCAGTCCAGGGCCGTGGACTAGTGGGGCTGAAGCTTTCTTT.

V gene TRBV4-1 combines with J gene TRBJ2-7, with D tentatively TRBD1 (6 bases). Germline CDR1 reads MGHRA; CDR2 reads YSYEKL. V was pared by 0 bases and J by 3 bases, with 12 bases between. The CDR3 consists of 15 residues. CDR3 residues: CASSQDRDTLYEQYF. The CDR3 DNA reads TGCGCCAGCAGCCAAGATCGGGACACGCTCTACGAGCAGTACTTC.

This chain uses TRBV6-5 with TRBJ2-5; D gene ambiguous. V lost 8 bases and J 5 bases, leaving 18 bases between the germline ends. Germline V gene lookup returns CDR1 MNHEY and CDR2 SVGAGI. The CDR3 covers 14 residues. The CDR3 loop is CASSRDPLGETQYF. The CDR3 nucleotides are TGTGCCAGCTCCCGAGACCCCCTGGGGGAGACCCAGTACTTC.

The chain has TRBV4-3 and TRBJ1-3, with D possibly TRBD1 on 6 matching bases. Germline assignment: CDR1 LGHNA and CDR2 YSLEER. Trimming cost V 4 bases and J 4 bases, with 14 bases left between them. This CDR3 has 15 residues. For the CDR3, the DNA is TGCGCCAGCAGCCTGGGGGGGGCATCGGGAAACACCATATATTTT. Its protein is CASSLGGASGNTIYF.

This clone has just one count. The genes are TRBV28 and TRBJ1-5; D might be TRBD1 (5 bases). The CDR3 is 14 residues long. V was shortened by 5 bases and J by 7 bases, with 15 bases between the two germline ends. Germline loops: CDR1 MDHEN, CDR2 SYDVKM. The CDR3 DNA reads as TGTGCCAGCAGTCGGACATATCCTGGGCAGCCCCAGCATTTT. It codes for CASSRTYPGQPQHF.

CDR3 bases: TGCGCCAGCAGCTCGGGACTGGGACAAGAGACCCAGTACTTC. Residues: CASSSGLGQETQYF. The chain combines TRBV5-1 with TRBJ2-5, with D perhaps TRBD2 (6 bases). Trimming left V 3 bases short and J 2 bases short, with 11 bases between. The CDR3 runs to 14 residues. CDR1 and CDR2 (germline): SGHRS, YFSETQ.

The chain uses TRBV5-1 and TRBJ2-1, with TRBD1 matching over 9 bases. Unmatched junction bases numbered 5, after V lost 2 bases and J lost 5 bases. The germline V gene encodes CDR1 SGHRS and CDR2 YFSETQ. This CDR3 has 15 amino acids. In DNA, the CDR3 is TGCGCCAGCAGCTTACAGGGGGCGGGCGACAATGAGCAGTTCTTC. Its protein product is CASSLQGAGDNEQFF. The whole variable domain, filled in from reference TRBV5-1 and TRBJ2-1, reads KAGVTQTPRYLIKTRGQQVTLSCSPISGHRSVSWYQQTPGQGLQFLFEYFSETQRNKGNFPGRFSGRQFSNSRSEMNVSTLELGDSALYLCASSLQGAGDNEQFFGPGTRLTVL.

The sample holds one count of this clone. This chain joins TRBV7-2 and TRBJ1-2, with 9 bases matching TRBD1. CDR1 and CDR2 (germline): SGHTA, FQGNSA. V trimming: 7 bases; J trimming: 3 bases; junction bases outside the gene matches: 6. This CDR3 comprises 14 residues. Here the CDR3 reads CASTEGQGYYGYTF. In nucleotides, the CDR3 is TGTGCCAGCACTGAAGGACAGGGGTACTATGGCTACACCTTC.